A single sample is the source of the 4 T cell receptor beta chains below, sequenced in a study of blood T cell repertoires in COVID-19. Profiled with immunoSEQ multiplex PCR; TCRdb holds only in-frame clones, not every one. The sample holds 150,000 to 180,000 clones; about 85% are singletons and the top ten take about 0.63%. The source material was peripheral blood. Receptors originate from a man aged 60-69 years with COVID-19, enrolled during active disease.

V gene TRBV9 combines with J gene TRBJ2-5, with D unresolved. The germline V gene encodes CDR1 SGDLS and CDR2 YYNGEE. This CDR3 spans 15 amino acids. V lost 0 bases and J lost 4, with 13 bases in between. The CDR3 spells CASSVEVSRGETQYF. CDR3 DNA sequence: TGTGCCAGCAGCGTAGAGGTCTCGCGCGGAGAGACCCAGTACTTC.

The J gene is TRBJ1-2, the V gene TRBV2; TRBD1 might be the D (5 bases). The CDR3 has 13 amino acids. V was shortened by 9 bases and J by 2 bases, with 13 bases between the two germline ends. CDR1 is SNHLY, CDR2 FYNNEI, per germline. The CDR3 loop is CASYDRENYGYTF. CDR3 coding DNA: TGTGCCAGTTATGACAGAGAAAACTATGGCTACACCTTC.

This chain connects TRBV6-6 to TRBJ1-5; 8 bases are a match to TRBD1. There are 16 residues in the CDR3. CDR1 is MNHNY and CDR2 is SVGAGI in the germline V gene (reference sequence). V lost 6 bases and J lost 7; bases outside the gene matches: 14. CDR3 in DNA: TGTGCCAGCAGCAACCCCCGGGACAGGCGGTGGCAGCCCCAGCATTTT. It specifies CASSNPRDRRWQPQHF.

The chain is built from TRBV12-5 and TRBJ1-5; weak D call: TRBD1 (5 bases). Trimming took off 6 bases at V and 0 bases at J, with 12 bases between the two ends. This CDR3 comprises 15 residues. Germline values: CDR1 LGHNT, CDR2 FRNRAP. The CDR3 nucleotides are TGTGCTAGTGGGCTTGGGGGGGATAGCAATCAGCCCCAGCATTTT. This sequence encodes CASGLGGDSNQPQHF.